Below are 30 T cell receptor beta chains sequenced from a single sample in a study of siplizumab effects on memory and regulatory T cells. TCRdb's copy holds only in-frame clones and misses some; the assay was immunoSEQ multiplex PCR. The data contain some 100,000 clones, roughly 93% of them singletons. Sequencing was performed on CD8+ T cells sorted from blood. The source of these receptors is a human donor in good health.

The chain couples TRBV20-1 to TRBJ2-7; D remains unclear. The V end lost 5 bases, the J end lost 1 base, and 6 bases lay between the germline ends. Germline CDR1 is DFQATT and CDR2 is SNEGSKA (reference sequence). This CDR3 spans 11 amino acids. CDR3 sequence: CSAGISYEQYF. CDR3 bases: TGCAGTGCTGGCATTTCCTACGAGCAGTACTTC.

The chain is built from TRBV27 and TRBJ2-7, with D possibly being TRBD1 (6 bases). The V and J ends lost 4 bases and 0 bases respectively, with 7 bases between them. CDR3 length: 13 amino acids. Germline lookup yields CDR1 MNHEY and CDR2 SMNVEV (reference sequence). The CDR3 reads CASSYRASYEQYF. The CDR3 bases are TGTGCCAGCAGTTACAGGGCCTCCTACGAGCAGTACTTC.

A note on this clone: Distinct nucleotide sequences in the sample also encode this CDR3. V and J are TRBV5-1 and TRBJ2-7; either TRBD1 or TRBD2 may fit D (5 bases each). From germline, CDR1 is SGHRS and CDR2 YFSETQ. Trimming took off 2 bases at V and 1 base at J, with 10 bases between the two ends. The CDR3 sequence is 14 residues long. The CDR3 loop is CASSLEGSSYEQYF. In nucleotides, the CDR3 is TGCGCCAGCAGCTTAGAGGGGTCTTCCTACGAGCAGTACTTC. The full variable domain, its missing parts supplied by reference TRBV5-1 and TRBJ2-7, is KAGVTQTPRYLIKTRGQQVTLSCSPISGHRSVSWYQQTPGQGLQFLFEYFSETQRNKGNFPGRFSGRQFSNSRSEMNVSTLELGDSALYLCASSLEGSSYEQYFGPGTRLTVT.

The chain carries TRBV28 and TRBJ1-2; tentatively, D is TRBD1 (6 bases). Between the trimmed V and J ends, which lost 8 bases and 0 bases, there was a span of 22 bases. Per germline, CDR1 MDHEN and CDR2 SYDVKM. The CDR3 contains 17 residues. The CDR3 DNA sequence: TGTGCCAGCGGACGCGACAGGTTCGTGATTCCTAACTATGGCTACACCTTC. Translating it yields CASGRDRFVIPNYGYTF.

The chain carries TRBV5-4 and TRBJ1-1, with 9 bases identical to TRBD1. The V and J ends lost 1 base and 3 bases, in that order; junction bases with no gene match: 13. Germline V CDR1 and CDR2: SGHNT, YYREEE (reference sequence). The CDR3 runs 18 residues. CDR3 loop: CASSLKGRDRAMDTEAFF. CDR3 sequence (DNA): TGTGCCAGCAGCTTGAAAGGTCGGGACAGGGCAATGGACACTGAAGCTTTCTTT. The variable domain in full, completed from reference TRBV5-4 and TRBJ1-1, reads ETGVTQSPTHLIKTRGQQVTLRCSSQSGHNTVSWYQQALGQGPQFIFQYYREEENGRGNFPPRFSGLQFPNYSSELNVNALELDDSALYLCASSLKGRDRAMDTEAFFGQGTRLTVV.

The CDR3 region has the DNA TGTGCCAGCAGCCCCGGCCTCTCTGGGGCCAACGTCCTGACTTTC. It translates to CASSPGLSGANVLTF. The V and J genes are TRBV6-5 and TRBJ2-6; D remains unclear. CDR1 and CDR2 from the germline V gene are MNHEY and SVGAGI. The CDR3 is 15 residues long. The germline V and J ends were trimmed by 6 bases and 0 bases, with 9 bases remaining between them.

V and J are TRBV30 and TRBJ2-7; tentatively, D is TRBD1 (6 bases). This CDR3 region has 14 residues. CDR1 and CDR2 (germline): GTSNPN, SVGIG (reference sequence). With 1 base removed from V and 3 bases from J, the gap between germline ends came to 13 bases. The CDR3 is CAWSDLGGVYEQYF. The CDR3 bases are TGTGCCTGGAGTGATTTAGGGGGAGTCTACGAGCAGTACTTC.

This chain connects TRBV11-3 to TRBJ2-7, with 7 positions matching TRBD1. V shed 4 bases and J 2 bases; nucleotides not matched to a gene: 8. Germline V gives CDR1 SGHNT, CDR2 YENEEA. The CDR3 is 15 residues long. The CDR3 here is CASSSYQGEAYEQYF. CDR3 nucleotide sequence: TGTGCCAGCAGCTCGTATCAGGGGGAAGCCTACGAGCAGTACTTC.

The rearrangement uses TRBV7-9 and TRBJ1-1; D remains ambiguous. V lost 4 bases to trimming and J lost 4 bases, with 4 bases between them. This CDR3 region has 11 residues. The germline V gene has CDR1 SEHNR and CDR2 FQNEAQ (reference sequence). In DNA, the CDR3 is TGTGCCAGCAGCTACGGCACTGAAGCTTTCTTT. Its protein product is CASSYGTEAFF.

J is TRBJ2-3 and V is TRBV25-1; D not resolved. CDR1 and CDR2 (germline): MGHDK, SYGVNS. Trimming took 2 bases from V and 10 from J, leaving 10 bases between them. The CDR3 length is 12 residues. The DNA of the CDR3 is TGTGCCAGCAGTGAAAGTGGCCCTGCGCAGTATTTT. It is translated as CASSESGPAQYF.

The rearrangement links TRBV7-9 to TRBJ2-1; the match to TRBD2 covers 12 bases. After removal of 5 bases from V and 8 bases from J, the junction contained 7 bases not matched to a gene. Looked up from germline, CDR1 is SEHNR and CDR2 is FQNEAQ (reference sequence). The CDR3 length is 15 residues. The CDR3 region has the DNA TGTGCCAGCAGCCTGACTAGCGGGAGTATACATGAGCAGTTCTTC. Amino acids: CASSLTSGSIHEQFF.

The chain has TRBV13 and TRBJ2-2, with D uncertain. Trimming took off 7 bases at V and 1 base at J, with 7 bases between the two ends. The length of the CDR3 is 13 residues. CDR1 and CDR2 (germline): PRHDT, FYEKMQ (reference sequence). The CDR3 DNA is TGTGCCAGCATAAGAGGGAACACCGGGGAGCTGTTTTTT. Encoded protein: CASIRGNTGELFF.

CDR3: CASSLGQYSNQPQHF. CDR3 coding DNA: TGTGCCAGCAGCTTGGGACAGTATAGCAATCAGCCCCAGCATTTT. The J gene is TRBJ1-5, the V gene TRBV5-6; D might be TRBD1 (5 bases). This CDR3 is built from 15 residues. Trimming removed 0 bases at V and 0 bases at J, with 7 bases between. Germline loops: CDR1 SGHDT, CDR2 YYEEEE.

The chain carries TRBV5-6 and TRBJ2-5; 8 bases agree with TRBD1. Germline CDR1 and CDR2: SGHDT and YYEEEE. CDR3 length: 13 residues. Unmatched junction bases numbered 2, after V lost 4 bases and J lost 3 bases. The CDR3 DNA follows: TGTGCCAGCAGCACGACAGGGGAAGAGACCCAGTACTTC. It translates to CASSTTGEETQYF.

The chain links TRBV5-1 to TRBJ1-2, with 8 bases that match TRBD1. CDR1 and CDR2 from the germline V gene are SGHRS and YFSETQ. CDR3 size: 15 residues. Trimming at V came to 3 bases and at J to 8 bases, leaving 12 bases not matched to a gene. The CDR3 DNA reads TGCGCCAGCAGCTCTACTCCGGGACAGGCTGCGGGCTACACCTTC. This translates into CASSSTPGQAAGYTF. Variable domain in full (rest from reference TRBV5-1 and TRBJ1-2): KAGVTQTPRYLIKTRGQQVTLSCSPISGHRSVSWYQQTPGQGLQFLFEYFSETQRNKGNFPGRFSGRQFSNSRSEMNVSTLELGDSALYLCASSSTPGQAAGYTFGSGTRLTVV.

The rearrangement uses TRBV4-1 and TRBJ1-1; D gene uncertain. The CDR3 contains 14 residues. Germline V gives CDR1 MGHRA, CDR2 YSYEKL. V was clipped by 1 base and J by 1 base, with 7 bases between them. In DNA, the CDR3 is TGCGCCAGCAGCCAAGTCCCAGCGAACACTGAAGCTTTCTTT. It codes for CASSQVPANTEAFF.

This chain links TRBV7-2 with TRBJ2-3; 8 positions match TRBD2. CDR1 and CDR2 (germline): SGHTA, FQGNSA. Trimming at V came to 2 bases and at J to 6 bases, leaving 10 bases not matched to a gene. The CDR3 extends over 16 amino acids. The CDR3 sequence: CASSLWGGLVSDTQYF. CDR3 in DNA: TGTGCCAGCAGCTTATGGGGGGGACTAGTGTCGGATACGCAGTATTTT.

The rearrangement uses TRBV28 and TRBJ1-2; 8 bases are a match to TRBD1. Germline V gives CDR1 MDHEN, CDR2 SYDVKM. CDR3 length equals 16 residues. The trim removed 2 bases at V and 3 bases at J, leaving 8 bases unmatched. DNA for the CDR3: TGTGCCAGCAGTTTACGATTTTGGGGACAGGACTATGGCTACACCTTC. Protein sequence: CASSLRFWGQDYGYTF.

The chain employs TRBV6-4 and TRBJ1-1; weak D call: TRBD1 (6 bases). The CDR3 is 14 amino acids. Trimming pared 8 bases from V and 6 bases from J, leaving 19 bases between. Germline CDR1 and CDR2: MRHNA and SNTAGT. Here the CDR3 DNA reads TGTGCCAGCCGGTTCGAACAGGGTGCGGCTGAAGCTTTCTTT. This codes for CASRFEQGAAEAFF.

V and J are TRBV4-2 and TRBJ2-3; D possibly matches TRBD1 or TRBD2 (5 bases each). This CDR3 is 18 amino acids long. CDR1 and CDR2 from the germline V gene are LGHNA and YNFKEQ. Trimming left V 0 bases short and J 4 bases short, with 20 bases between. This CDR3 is CASSQDSWDLTTSDTQYF. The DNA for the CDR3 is TGTGCCAGCAGCCAAGATTCCTGGGACCTCACAACCTCAGATACGCAGTATTTT.

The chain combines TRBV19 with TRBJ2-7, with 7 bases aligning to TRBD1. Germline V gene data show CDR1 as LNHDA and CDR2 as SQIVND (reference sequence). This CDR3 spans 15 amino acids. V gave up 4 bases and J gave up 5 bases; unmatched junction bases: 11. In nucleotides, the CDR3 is TGTGCCAGTAGTAACGACAGGGTGTACCTCGACGAGCAGTACTTC. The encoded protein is CASSNDRVYLDEQYF.

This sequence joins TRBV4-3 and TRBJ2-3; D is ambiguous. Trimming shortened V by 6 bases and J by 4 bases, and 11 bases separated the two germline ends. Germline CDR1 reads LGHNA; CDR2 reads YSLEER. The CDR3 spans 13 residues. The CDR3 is CASSHTSPDTQYF. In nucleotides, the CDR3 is TGCGCCAGCAGTCATACTTCGCCAGATACGCAGTATTTT.

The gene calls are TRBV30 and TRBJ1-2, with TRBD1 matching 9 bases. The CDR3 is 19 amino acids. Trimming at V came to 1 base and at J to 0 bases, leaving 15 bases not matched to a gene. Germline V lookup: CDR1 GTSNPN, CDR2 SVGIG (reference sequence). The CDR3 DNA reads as TGTGCCTGGAGTGCTGGGGGGGACAGGGTCTACCTGGCTAACTATGGCTACACCTTC. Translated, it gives CAWSAGGDRVYLANYGYTF.

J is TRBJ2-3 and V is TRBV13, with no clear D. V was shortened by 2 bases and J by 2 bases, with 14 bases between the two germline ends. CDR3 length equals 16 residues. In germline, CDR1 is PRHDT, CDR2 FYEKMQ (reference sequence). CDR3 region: CASSLWSSPHTDTQYF. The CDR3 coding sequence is TGTGCCAGCAGCTTATGGTCCAGTCCTCACACAGATACGCAGTATTTT.

Here the CDR3 reads CASSLGETGYTGELFF. In DNA, the CDR3 is TGTGCCAGCAGCTTGGGGGAGACAGGCTACACCGGGGAGCTGTTTTTT. The chain carries TRBV5-4 and TRBJ2-2; possible D gene TRBD1, 6 bases. V lost 0 bases, J lost 3 bases, and 12 bases lay in between. CDR1 and CDR2 (germline): SGHNT, YYREEE (reference sequence). This CDR3 has 16 amino acids.

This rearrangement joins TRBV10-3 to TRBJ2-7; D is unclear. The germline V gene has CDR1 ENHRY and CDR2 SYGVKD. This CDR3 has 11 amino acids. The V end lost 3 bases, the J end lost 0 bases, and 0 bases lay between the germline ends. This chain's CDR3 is CAISDSYEQYF. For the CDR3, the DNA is TGTGCCATCAGTGACTCCTACGAGCAGTACTTC.

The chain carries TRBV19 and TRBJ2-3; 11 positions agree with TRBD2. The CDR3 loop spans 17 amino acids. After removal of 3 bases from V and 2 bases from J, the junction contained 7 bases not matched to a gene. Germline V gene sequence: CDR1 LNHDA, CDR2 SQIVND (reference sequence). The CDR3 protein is CASSILAGGAYTDTQYF. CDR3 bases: TGTGCCAGTAGTATTTTAGCGGGGGGGGCCTACACAGATACGCAGTATTTT.

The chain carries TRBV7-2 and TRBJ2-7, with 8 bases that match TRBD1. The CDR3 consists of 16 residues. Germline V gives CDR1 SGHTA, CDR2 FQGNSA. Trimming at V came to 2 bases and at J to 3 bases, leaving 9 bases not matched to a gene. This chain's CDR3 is CASSLWGGQGLYEQYF. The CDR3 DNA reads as TGTGCCAGCAGCTTATGGGGAGGACAGGGCCTCTACGAGCAGTACTTC.

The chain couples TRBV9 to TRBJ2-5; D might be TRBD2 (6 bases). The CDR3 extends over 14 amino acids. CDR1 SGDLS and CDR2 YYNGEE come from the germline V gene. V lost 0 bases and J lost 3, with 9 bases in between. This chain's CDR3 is CASSVASVEETQYF. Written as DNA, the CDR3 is TGTGCCAGCAGCGTAGCTAGCGTGGAAGAGACCCAGTACTTC. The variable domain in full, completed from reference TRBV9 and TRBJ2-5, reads DSGVTQTPKHLITATGQRVTLRCSPRSGDLSVYWYQQSLDQGLQFLIQYYNGEERAKGNILERFSAQQFPDLHSELNLSSLELGDSALYFCASSVASVEETQYFGPGTRLLVL.

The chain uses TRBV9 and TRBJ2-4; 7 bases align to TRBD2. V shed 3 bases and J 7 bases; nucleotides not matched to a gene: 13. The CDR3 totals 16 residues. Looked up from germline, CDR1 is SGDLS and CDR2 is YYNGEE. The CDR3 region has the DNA TGTGCCAGCAGCGCCGAATTAGGCGGGAGTATGAACATTCAGTACTTC. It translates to CASSAELGGSMNIQYF. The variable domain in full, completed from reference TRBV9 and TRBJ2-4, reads DSGVTQTPKHLITATGQRVTLRCSPRSGDLSVYWYQQSLDQGLQFLIQYYNGEERAKGNILERFSAQQFPDLHSELNLSSLELGDSALYFCASSAELGGSMNIQYFGAGTRLSVL.